This TCR beta chain was sequenced during a study of graft-versus-host responses after intestinal transplantation. Study-level findings and limits: Recipient marrow held GvH clones, some first seen in ileum or blood. Patients who carried graft-donor T cell macrochimerism also had high graft-versus-host to host-versus-graft clonal ratios in their allografts.

The protocol was immunoSEQ multiplex PCR, while the TCRdb copy is restricted to in-frame clones and leaves out a portion. Of 85,000 to 95,000 clones in the sample, approximately 94% were seen once. Turning to this clone: Its antigen is not known. Other DNA sequences in this sample translate to the same CDR3.

CDR1 and CDR2 from the germline V gene are SGHTA and FQGNSA. V gave up 1 base and J gave up 0 bases, with 4 bases separating them. CDR3 length: 14 residues. The receptor was derived from a human donor who received an intestinal transplant. The chain is built from TRBV7-2 and TRBJ1-3, with no clear D. The sample consisted of unstimulated CD8+ T cells sorted from spleen or lymph node cells, taken before intestinal transplant. As DNA, the CDR3 is TGTGCCAGCAGCTTAGGCAGCTCTGGAAACACCATATATTTT. It specifies CASSLGSSGNTIYF.